Sequencing of this T cell receptor (beta chain) was carried out in a study of blood T cell repertoires in COVID-19. Germline assignment: CDR1 ENHRY and CDR2 SYGVKD. This CDR3 is built from 15 residues. Deletions cut 2 bases from V and 5 bases from J, with 14 bases between. Profiled with immunoSEQ multiplex PCR; TCRdb holds only in-frame clones, not every one. The sample carries some 150,000 clones, around nine tenths recorded once. The chain couples TRBV10-3 to TRBJ2-3; D is possibly TRBD2 (6 bases). This TCR derives from a woman in her 30s with acute COVID-19. What was sequenced was PBMCs or T cells enriched from blood (not recorded which). The CDR3, as DNA: TGTGCCATCAGTGAGGCGGCAGCCGGGGGAGATACGCAGTATTTT. Encoded protein: CAISEAAAGGDTQYF.